This T cell receptor (beta chain) was found in a study of T-cell reconstitution after alpha-beta-depleted transplantation in children. General study results and limits: Once a year had passed after transplant, T-cell counts and diversity came mostly from newly produced T cells. Surviving thymic progenitors and recipient T cells were the source of high TCRbeta diversity at day 60 in some patients.

In its sample, this clonotype was seen a few times. As yet, its antigen is unknown. The CDR3 runs 15 residues. V shed 0 bases and J shed 4 bases, with 14 bases lying between them. Germline CDR1 reads SGHRS; CDR2 reads YFSETQ. Unique molecular identifiers were incorporated when the TCRbeta library was constructed. TCRdb re-called the PCR reads with MiXCR, one entry per CDR3 protein. The sample consists of around 700,000 distinct CDR3 sequences, about 12% of them appearing once. This clonotype was obtained from a girl aged 2 to 10 with congenital amegakaryocytic thrombocytopenia, due to receive a stem cell transplant. The sequencing here drew on PBMCs, taken before TCRalphabeta/CD19-depleted stem cell transplant. The chain couples TRBV5-1 to TRBJ2-7, with TRBD2 as a possible D gene (6 bases). Here the CDR3 DNA reads TGCGCCAGCAGCTTGGAACCCGGGACTCGATACGAGCAGTACTTC. Its protein product is CASSLEPGTRYEQYF.